The T cell receptor (beta chain) described here comes from a study of vaccination effects on CD4 cells after COVID-19. On this clone: The antigen is unknown.

Profiled with immunoSEQ multiplex PCR; TCRdb holds only in-frame clones, not every one. The table lists tens of thousands of clones, around 69% of them singletons. Antigen-specific CD4+ T cell clonotypes were called by their expansion after viral peptide-pool culture in ViraFEST. Once cultured for about 9 days, the cells underwent separation to obtain CD4+ T cells. Vaccination of participants consisted of two doses of either the BNT162b2 or mRNA-1273 vaccine. No vaccinee had earlier SARS-CoV-2 infection, and nucleocapsid antibodies were negative. Both day 3 and day 7 saw half the medium replaced with IL-2 medium. Looked up from germline, CDR1 is MNHNS and CDR2 is SASEGT. Trimming took off 3 bases at V and 1 base at J, with 12 bases between the two ends. The CDR3 is 15 residues long.

V usage is TRBV6-1 and J usage is TRBJ1-1; no firm D call. Sequencing was performed on CD4+ T cells from PBMCs cultured with HCoV-229E spike peptides, taken after COVID-19 vaccination. The source is a human donor who received a COVID-19 vaccine. CDR3 in DNA: TGTGCCAGCAGTGACCAAGGACGGGCGAACACTGAAGCTTTCTTT. Its translation is CASSDQGRANTEAFF.